The 15 T cell receptor beta chains reported below all come from one sample, sequenced in a study of Ad26.COV2.S vaccination and SARS-CoV-2 variants. Documented treatment: over 15 received Ad26.COV2.S at low or high dose, single or two shots; 5 received placebo; per-sample allocation not given. Samples analyzed were those drawn on day 63 after the first vaccine or placebo injection. Here immunoSEQ multiplex PCR was the method, and the copy in TCRdb shows in-frame clones only, minus some. The sample contains some 340,000 clones, just under 85% of which appear only once. Sequenced here: peripheral blood, sampled in a trial of Ad26.COV2.S vaccine versus placebo. The source is a person aged 18-65 years who received the Ad26.COV2.S COVID-19 vaccine or a placebo.

This clone was counted once. The J gene is TRBJ1-1, the V gene TRBV19, with D unclear. The CDR3 is made up of 13 amino acids. Germline loops: CDR1 LNHDA, CDR2 SQIVND (reference sequence). Trimming pared 0 bases from V and 3 bases from J, leaving 5 bases between. The CDR3 sequence is CASSIDWDTEAFF. The CDR3 DNA reads as TGTGCCAGTAGTATAGATTGGGACACTGAAGCTTTCTTT.

The J gene is TRBJ2-1, the V gene TRBV3-1 (or the pseudogene TRBV3-2), with TRBD1 identical over 9 bases. V was pared by 2 bases and J by 9 bases, with 8 bases of the junction left unmatched. Germline V gene data show CDR1 as LGHDT and CDR2 as YNNKEL (reference sequence). This CDR3 has 15 residues. CDR3 sequence reads: CASSQMRGQGSEQFF. The CDR3 nucleotides read TGTGCCAGCAGCCAAATGAGGGGACAGGGTTCTGAGCAGTTCTTC.

The V call is TRBV6-1, the J call TRBJ2-7; perhaps TRBD1 as D (7 bases). V shed 2 bases and J shed 4 bases, with 12 bases lying between them. CDR3 length equals 14 residues. In germline, CDR1 is MNHNS, CDR2 SASEGT. The CDR3 sequence: CASSEWTGGYEQYF. Written as DNA, the CDR3 is TGTGCCAGCAGTGAATGGACAGGAGGGTACGAGCAGTACTTC.

The count of this clone is one. The chain links TRBV10-3 to TRBJ2-2; 7 bases agree with TRBD1. Germline V gene sequence: CDR1 ENHRY, CDR2 SYGVKD. After removal of 6 bases from V and 2 bases from J, the junction contained 6 bases not matched to a gene. The CDR3 is 15 amino acids. CDR3 sequence reads: CAIRPGQRNTGELFF. The CDR3 DNA follows: TGTGCCATCAGGCCGGGACAGAGAAACACCGGGGAGCTGTTTTTT.

CDR3 protein: CASSVAGKGEQFF. As DNA, the CDR3 is TGTGCCAGCAGTGTGGCGGGAAAGGGTGAGCAGTTCTTC. This rearrangement joins TRBV6-4 to TRBJ2-1; D is perhaps TRBD2 (6 bases). Germline lookup yields CDR1 MRHNA and CDR2 SNTAGT. This CDR3 has 13 residues. Trimming stripped 4 bases from V and 9 bases from J, with 13 bases between.

V is TRBV2 and J is TRBJ1-1; D remains unclear. V lost 0 bases and J 1 base, leaving 3 bases between the germline ends. This CDR3 comprises 13 residues. Germline V lookup: CDR1 SNHLY, CDR2 FYNNEI. Written as DNA, the CDR3 is TGTGCCAGCAGTGAAGCAGGGAACACTGAAGCTTTCTTT. It encodes CASSEAGNTEAFF.

The chain has TRBV5-1 and TRBJ2-3, with D perhaps matching TRBD1 (6 bases). CDR3 length: 15 residues. The ends were cut back, 0 bases at V and 5 bases at J, with 13 bases in the middle. Germline assignment: CDR1 SGHRS and CDR2 YFSETQ. CDR3 DNA sequence: TGCGCCAGCAGCTTGGACAGGGCGGCGGAAGATACGCAGTATTTT. Translation: CASSLDRAAEDTQYF.

The chain carries TRBV15 and TRBJ2-1; 8 bases are a match to TRBD1. The junction had 1 base not matched to a gene; V was cut back by 3 bases and J by 0 bases. There are 15 residues in the CDR3. The germline gives CDR1 LNHNV, CDR2 YYDKDF (reference sequence). CDR3 sequence reads: CATSSDRGSYNEQFF. The DNA for the CDR3 is TGTGCCACCAGCAGTGACAGGGGCTCCTACAATGAGCAGTTCTTC.

The CDR3 DNA reads TGTGCCAGTATGGTTAGGGGGGGAAGCACTGAAGCTTTCTTT. It codes for CASMVRGGSTEAFF. The chain is built from TRBV19 and TRBJ1-1; weak D call: TRBD1 (6 bases). The V gene's germline CDR1 is LNHDA and CDR2 SQIVND (reference sequence). Trimming took off 7 bases at V and 4 bases at J, with 16 bases between the two ends. The CDR3 is made up of 14 amino acids.

This clone occurred a few times. V gene TRBV6-1 combines with J gene TRBJ2-1; TRBD2 matches at 9 bases. J lost 0 bases, V lost 4 bases, and 13 bases had no gene match. The CDR3 consists of 19 residues. Germline V CDR1 and CDR2: MNHNS, SASEGT. The CDR3 region is CASSGHAGGQSFSYNEQFF. DNA of the CDR3: TGTGCCAGCAGTGGGCACGCGGGGGGGCAATCCTTCTCCTACAATGAGCAGTTCTTC.

The chain uses TRBV5-1 and TRBJ2-2; D call uncertain. The CDR3 extends over 14 amino acids. V was shortened by 2 bases and J by 1 base, with 6 bases between the two germline ends. The germline CDR1 and CDR2 sequences are SGHRS and YFSETQ. Written as DNA, the CDR3 is TGCGCCAGCAGCTTTAAACAGAACACCGGGGAGCTGTTTTTT. Translation gives CASSFKQNTGELFF.

V usage is TRBV9 and J usage is TRBJ2-7; tentatively, D is TRBD1 or TRBD2 (6 bases each). Germline values: CDR1 SGDLS, CDR2 YYNGEE. Trimming removed 5 bases from V and 7 bases from J, with 31 bases in between. CDR3 length: 18 amino acids. As DNA, the CDR3 is TGTGCCAGCAGTGATAGCCCCGGGGGCGGCTATCCCTACGTGGAGCAGTACTTC. It encodes CASSDSPGGGYPYVEQYF.

The chain links TRBV29-1 to TRBJ1-5; D is perhaps TRBD1 (6 bases). The CDR3 runs to 13 residues. Germline loops: CDR1 SQVTM, CDR2 ANQGSEA. V was pared by 4 bases and J by 2 bases, with 9 bases between. The CDR3 bases are TGCAGCGTTGGACAGGACCGCAATCAGCCCCAGCATTTT. Amino acids: CSVGQDRNQPQHF.

V usage is TRBV13 and J usage is TRBJ1-3, with D perhaps TRBD1 (5 bases). This CDR3 region has 12 residues. Germline CDR1 and CDR2: PRHDT and FYEKMQ (reference sequence). The ends were cut back, 5 bases at V and 6 bases at J, with 8 bases in the middle. In DNA, the CDR3 is TGTGCCAGCAGCCCGACAGCAAACACCATATATTTT. Translated: CASSPTANTIYF.

V and J are TRBV6-5 and TRBJ1-2, with 7 bases that match TRBD1. Per germline, CDR1 MNHEY and CDR2 SVGAGI. This CDR3 contains 15 residues. With 6 bases clipped from V and 5 bases from J, the junction kept 12 bases outside the gene matches. The CDR3 protein is CASSSPSTGPYGYTF. The DNA of the CDR3 is TGTGCCAGCAGCTCGCCTTCGACAGGGCCTTATGGCTACACCTTC.